Following are 26 T cell receptor beta chains from one sample sequenced in a study of shared clonotypes between healthy human individuals. TCRdb keeps only in-frame clones here, not all; method: immunoSEQ multiplex PCR. The sample has about half a million clones, about 78% seen once; the top ten hold about 12%. Sequencing input: PBMCs. These receptors originate from a woman aged 40-49 years in good health. Some clones in this sample may be carry-over from other donors' samples.

The genes are TRBV4-3 and TRBJ1-5; weak D call: TRBD1 (6 bases). V gave up 4 bases and J gave up 9 bases, with 22 bases separating them. This CDR3 comprises 16 residues. Germline CDR1 reads LGHNA; CDR2 reads YSLEER. The CDR3, as DNA: TGCGCCAGCAGCCCCGTCCTGGACAGACGTCAAGGGCCCCAGCATTTT. Translating gives CASSPVLDRRQGPQHF.

The V and J genes are TRBV14 and TRBJ2-1; D uncertain. CDR1 is SGHDN, CDR2 FVKESK, per germline. V was clipped by 2 bases and J by 5 bases, with 19 bases between them. The CDR3 spans 17 residues. This chain's CDR3 is CASSQLRGVRLHNEQFF. CDR3 in DNA: TGTGCCAGCAGCCAATTACGTGGTGTTAGACTGCACAATGAGCAGTTCTTC.

In the case of this clone: One base away lies a much larger clone, so this may be a sequencing read error. The sample carries other DNA sequences with the same CDR3. The chain uses TRBV5-1 and TRBJ2-2; D remains ambiguous. This CDR3 spans 13 amino acids. Trimming shortened V by 2 bases and J by 0 bases, and 2 bases separated the two germline ends. Germline V CDR1 and CDR2: SGHRS, YFSETQ. CDR3 residues: CASSFPNTGELFF. The CDR3 DNA reads TGCGCCAGCAGCTTTCCGAACACCGGGGAGCTGTTTTTT.

The rearrangement uses TRBV6-1 and TRBJ2-5; 11 positions agree with TRBD2. There are 16 residues in the CDR3. V was pared by 1 base and J by 6 bases, with 7 bases of the junction left unmatched. CDR1 and CDR2 from the germline V gene are MNHNS and SASEGT. The CDR3 is CASSEGLAGGDKTQYF. The CDR3 coding sequence is TGTGCCAGCAGTGAAGGGCTAGCGGGAGGCGACAAGACCCAGTACTTC.

About this clone: This likely traces to a read error, being one base from a far larger clone. The chain is built from TRBV9 and TRBJ2-3; 11 bases are shared with TRBD2. The germline CDR1 and CDR2 sequences are SGDLS and YYNGEE. The CDR3 totals 16 residues. The CDR3 sequence is CASSVDLAGGTGTQYF. CDR3 DNA: TGTGCCAGCAGCGTAGACCTAGCGGGAGGAACAGGTACGCAGTATTTT.

The rearrangement links TRBV7-8 to TRBJ2-5; perhaps D is TRBD1 or TRBD2 (6 bases each). Trimming left V 0 bases short and J 5 bases short, with 10 bases between. The CDR3 sequence is 14 residues long. Per germline, CDR1 SGHVS and CDR2 FQNEAQ. The CDR3: CASSLALGGETQYF. CDR3 in DNA: TGTGCCAGCAGCTTAGCGCTCGGGGGCGAGACCCAGTACTTC.

The rearrangement joins TRBV10-3 to TRBJ1-2, with D perhaps matching TRBD1 (5 bases). The germline V gene encodes CDR1 ENHRY and CDR2 SYGVKD. Trimming took 0 bases from V and 8 from J, leaving 10 bases between them. The CDR3 runs to 13 residues. This chain's CDR3 is CAISESRDRGYTF. The DNA for the CDR3 is TGTGCCATCAGTGAGTCCAGGGATAGAGGCTACACCTTC.

The count of this clone is one. The V and J genes are TRBV27 and TRBJ2-7, with D tentatively TRBD1 (6 bases). The CDR3 spans 15 residues. Looked up from germline, CDR1 is MNHEY and CDR2 is SMNVEV (reference sequence). V lost 5 bases to trimming and J lost 3 bases, with 17 bases between them. The CDR3 DNA follows: TGTGCCAGCAGTCAGCCACAGGGAGCCCTCTACGAGCAGTACTTC. Protein: CASSQPQGALYEQYF.

The chain employs TRBV18 and TRBJ2-5, with D possibly TRBD1 on 5 matching bases. This CDR3 is built from 13 residues. V lost 3 bases and J 11 bases, leaving 16 bases between the germline ends. Germline lookup yields CDR1 KGHSH and CDR2 LQKENI. The CDR3 spells CASSPPTSDKQYF. The CDR3 DNA follows: TGTGCCAGCTCACCCCCGACATCGGACAAACAGTACTTC. Filled out from reference TRBV18 and TRBJ2-5, the complete variable domain reads NAGVMQNPRHLVRRRGQEARLRCSPMKGHSHVYWYRQLPEEGLKFMVYLQKENIIDESGMPKERFSAEFPKEGPSILRIQQVVRGDSAAYFCASSPPTSDKQYFGPGTRLLVL.

The genes are TRBV29-1 and TRBJ2-4, with D unresolved. The V gene's germline CDR1 is SQVTM and CDR2 ANQGSEA. With 3 bases removed from V and 6 bases from J, the gap between germline ends came to 12 bases. The CDR3 is 13 amino acids. CDR3 amino acids: CSVELWQANIQYF. The CDR3 DNA reads as TGCAGCGTTGAGTTGTGGCAGGCAAACATTCAGTACTTC.

The V call is TRBV5-1, the J call TRBJ2-3; 10 bases match TRBD2. The germline gives CDR1 SGHRS, CDR2 YFSETQ. With V trimmed by 4 bases and J by 7 bases, 12 bases remained unmatched. This CDR3 region has 16 residues. CDR3 sequence: CASSLGLAEGRHTQYF. CDR3 coding DNA: TGCGCCAGCAGCCTTGGACTAGCGGAGGGTCGGCATACGCAGTATTTT.

The chain carries TRBV7-9 and TRBJ2-1, with 7 bases lining up with TRBD2. The germline gives CDR1 SEHNR, CDR2 FQNEAQ (reference sequence). Losses at the gene ends were 5 bases for V and 11 bases for J; bases not matched to a gene: 12. This CDR3 has 14 amino acids. The CDR3 DNA reads TGTGCCAGCAGCCATACTAGGGTCGGGGGGAAGCAGTTCTTC. This translates into CASSHTRVGGKQFF.

J is TRBJ1-3 and V is TRBV19; D gene ambiguous. The germline V gene has CDR1 LNHDA and CDR2 SQIVND (reference sequence). Trimming stripped 4 bases from V and 1 base from J, with 17 bases between. The CDR3 extends over 17 amino acids. CDR3 region: CASSSLEGTPSGNTIYF. The CDR3 nucleotides read TGTGCCAGTAGTAGCCTAGAGGGCACGCCTTCTGGAAACACCATATATTTT.

The rearrangement uses TRBV19 and TRBJ2-3, with D possibly matching TRBD2 (6 bases). CDR1 is LNHDA, CDR2 SQIVND, per germline (reference sequence). V shed 5 bases and J shed 3 bases, with 9 bases lying between them. The CDR3 loop spans 13 amino acids. The CDR3 nucleotides are TGTGCCAGTAGTCCCCGGGAGACAGATACGCAGTATTTT. Protein sequence: CASSPRETDTQYF.

This clone was counted ten times or more. The chain employs TRBV6-6 and TRBJ1-2; D perhaps matches TRBD1 (5 bases). V lost 5 bases, J lost 8 bases, and 15 bases lay in between. This CDR3 comprises 13 residues. Germline CDR1 and CDR2: MNHNY and SVGAGI (reference sequence). CDR3 nucleotide sequence: TGTGCCAGCAGTCCCGAGGGGTTTGGCGGCTACACCTTC. The encoded protein is CASSPEGFGGYTF.

The chain employs TRBV28 and TRBJ2-1; D not resolved. V was shortened by 6 bases and J by 4 bases, with 10 bases between the two germline ends. CDR1 and CDR2 from the germline V gene are MDHEN and SYDVKM. The CDR3 is 13 amino acids. CDR3 amino acids: CASRDTAYNEQFF. The CDR3 DNA is TGTGCCAGCAGGGATACTGCGTACAATGAGCAGTTCTTC.

The chain uses TRBV18 and TRBJ2-1, with a possible D match to TRBD2 (5 bases). V lost 4 bases and J lost 8, with 15 bases in between. The CDR3 is 14 amino acids. Germline V gene data show CDR1 as KGHSH and CDR2 as LQKENI. The CDR3 bases are TGTGCCAGCTCACTCAACAGCGCCGGGGATGAGCAGTTCTTC. This codes for CASSLNSAGDEQFF.

This clone was seen a few times. V and J are TRBV19 and TRBJ1-4; tentatively, D is TRBD1 (5 bases). V lost 5 bases and J lost 7, with 14 bases in between. Germline V gene sequence: CDR1 LNHDA, CDR2 SQIVND (reference sequence). The CDR3 is 14 residues long. In DNA, the CDR3 is TGTGCCAGTAGTCGCACAGGTGGAGGTGAAAAACTGTTTTTT. This translates into CASSRTGGGEKLFF.

As regards this clone: Additional DNA sequences in this sample encode the identical CDR3. This chain connects TRBV7-3 to TRBJ2-1, with 11 bases that match TRBD2. The trim removed 2 bases at V and 15 bases at J, leaving 12 bases unmatched. This CDR3 has 15 residues. Germline loops: CDR1 SGHTA, CDR2 FQGTGA. Here the CDR3 DNA reads TGTGCCAGCAGCTTACGCCCCGAACTAGCGGGAGACTTGTTCTTC. This translates into CASSLRPELAGDLFF.

This clone came up once. The genes are TRBV5-6 and TRBJ1-1; 8 bases are shared with TRBD1. Trimming at V came to 4 bases and at J to 4 bases, leaving 9 bases not matched to a gene. The germline V gene encodes CDR1 SGHDT and CDR2 YYEEEE. The CDR3 length is 15 residues. The CDR3 DNA is TGTGCCAGCAGCCTCCCCGGGACAGGCACCACTGAAGCTTTCTTT. This encodes CASSLPGTGTTEAFF.

The chain joins TRBV19 to TRBJ1-1; 9 nucleotides match TRBD1. The CDR3 has 13 amino acids. CDR1 is LNHDA and CDR2 is SQIVND in the germline V gene (reference sequence). Trimming cost V 6 bases and J 4 bases; bases outside gene matches: 3. The CDR3 nucleotides are TGTGCCAGTAGCTCGACAGGGGGCACTGAAGCTTTCTTT. This gives the protein CASSSTGGTEAFF.

This clone was detected only once. CDR3 in DNA: TGTGCCTGGAGTGCCGACAGGGTTGCAGATACGCAGTATTTT. Residues: CAWSADRVADTQYF. The V call is TRBV30, the J call TRBJ2-3; 7 nucleotides line up with TRBD1. Per germline, CDR1 GTSNPN and CDR2 SVGIG (reference sequence). This CDR3 has 14 amino acids. Trimming cost V 1 base and J 4 bases; bases outside gene matches: 5.

This clone was counted once. This sequence joins TRBV28 and TRBJ1-1; a weak D match, TRBD1 (5 bases). This CDR3 is built from 14 residues. Deletions cut 6 bases from V and 10 bases from J, with 21 bases between. Germline lookup yields CDR1 MDHEN and CDR2 SYDVKM. The CDR3, as DNA: TGTGCCAGCAGACCGGGACGAAGGACTGCGGGAGCTTTCTTT. This codes for CASRPGRRTAGAFF.

The J gene is TRBJ1-1, the V gene TRBV7-8; 7 bases line up with TRBD1. The CDR3 runs to 12 residues. The V segment lost 6 bases and the J segment 5 bases; nucleotides outside the gene matches: 3. Germline CDR1 is SGHVS and CDR2 is FQNEAQ. The CDR3 sequence: CASRQQGTEAFF. CDR3 nucleotides: TGTGCCAGCAGACAACAGGGGACTGAAGCTTTCTTT.

The V gene is TRBV7-6, the J gene TRBJ2-6, with no clear D. Germline V CDR1 and CDR2: SGHVS, FNYEAQ. Trimming left V 2 bases short and J 3 bases short, with 11 bases between. This CDR3 is built from 16 residues. CDR3 residues: CASSLQGSGGANVLTF. The CDR3 DNA reads TGTGCCAGCAGCTTACAAGGGTCTGGTGGGGCCAACGTCCTGACTTTC.

The sample holds a few counts of this clone. The V and J genes are TRBV19 and TRBJ2-6; D call uncertain. Germline V gives CDR1 LNHDA, CDR2 SQIVND (reference sequence). The CDR3 extends over 17 amino acids. V was cut by 3 bases and J by 0 bases, with 12 bases left in between. The CDR3 sequence is CASSMVSSLSGANVLTF. Here the CDR3 DNA reads TGTGCCAGTAGTATGGTCAGTTCTCTCTCTGGGGCCAACGTCCTGACTTTC. Combining the CDR3 with reference TRBV19 and TRBJ2-6 gives the whole variable domain DGGITQSPKYLFRKEGQNVTLSCEQNLNHDAMYWYRQDPGQGLRLIYYSQIVNDFQKGDIAEGYSVSREKKESFPLTVTSAQKNPTAFYLCASSMVSSLSGANVLTFGAGSRLTVL.